This entry concerns a single T cell receptor beta chain. Its antigen remains unidentified. Indicated time point: week 11, during vaccination. It was 300 ug of mutant IDH1 20-mer peptide that made up each vaccine dose, given with topical imiquimod. The sample originates from a study of a mutant IDH1 vaccine in newly diagnosed glioma. The wider study: The sex distribution of treated patients was about 62% male and around 40% female, with a mean age of 40.4 years.

The length of the CDR3 is 12 residues. Germline values: CDR1 MNHEY, CDR2 SMNVEV (reference sequence). The germline V and J ends were trimmed by 3 bases and 0 bases, with 3 bases remaining between them. This table comes from immunoSEQ multiplex PCR, and its TCRdb copy is limited to in-frame clones, with some not included. The profile shows around 120,000 clones, 80% of them singletons. This material consisted of PBMCs, taken from a glioma patient whose treatment included an IDH1 peptide vaccine. The chain recombines TRBV27 with TRBJ2-7; D is undetermined. This sequence originates from a man in his forties with glioma. DNA for the CDR3: TGTGCCAGCAGTTTCCCCTCCTACGAGCAGTACTTC. Protein product: CASSFPSYEQYF.